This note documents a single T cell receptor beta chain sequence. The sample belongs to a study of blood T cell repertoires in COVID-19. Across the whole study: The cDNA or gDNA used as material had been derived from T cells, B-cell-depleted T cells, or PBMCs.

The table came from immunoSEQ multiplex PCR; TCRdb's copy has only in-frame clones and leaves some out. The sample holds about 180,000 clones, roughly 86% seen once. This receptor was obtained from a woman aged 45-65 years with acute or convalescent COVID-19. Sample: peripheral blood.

The CDR3 DNA follows: TGTGCCAGCAGCTTGGATCCGTCGGAGGTCTATGGCTACACCTTC. Translation gives CASSLDPSEVYGYTF. The chain employs TRBV5-4 and TRBJ1-2; no firm D call. V lost 0 bases to trimming and J lost 4 bases, with 13 bases between them. The CDR3 consists of 15 residues. Germline V lookup: CDR1 SGHNT, CDR2 YYREEE (reference sequence).